Listed below are T cell receptor beta chains from one sample, sequenced in a study of T cells in Graves' hyperthyroidism and ophthalmopathy. Using its own MiXCR run on the multiplex PCR reads, TCRdb lists one record per CDR3 protein. The repertoire holds hundreds of thousands of distinct CDR3 sequences, approximately 14% seen once, with almost 8% in the top ten. Sequencing input: blood. All receptors derive from a woman under 30 with Graves' hyperthyroidism. Each CDR3 is given with its conserved first and last residue. Each record gives: CDR3 protein, CDR3 DNA, J gene, clone size, CDR3 length, V gene, D gene. A D gene is named only where the DNA matches it firmly. Clone size, where shown, is once, few, many, or a class for clones that have expanded.

cdr3_aa: CASSLLLLASSSYEQYF; cdr3_nt: TGTGCCAGCAGTTTACTACTACTAGCGTCAAGCTCCTACGAGCAGTACTTC; j_call: TRBJ2-7; clone_size: many; cdr3_length: 17; v_call: TRBV12-3/TRBV12-4; d_call: TRBD2
cdr3_aa: CASSLAFPGIGYEQYF; cdr3_nt: TGTGCCAGCAGTTTAGCGTTCCCAGGGATAGGCTACGAGCAGTACTTC; j_call: TRBJ2-7; clone_size: many; cdr3_length: 16; v_call: TRBV12-3/TRBV12-4; d_call: NA
cdr3_aa: CATSRSFGSGQPQHF; cdr3_nt: TGTGCCACCAGCAGATCGTTTGGGTCGGGTCAGCCCCAGCATTTT; j_call: TRBJ1-5; clone_size: many; cdr3_length: 15; v_call: TRBV15; d_call: NA
cdr3_aa: CASSVRGGRGETQYF; cdr3_nt: TGTGCCAGCAGCGTCAGGGGGGGGCGCGGAGAGACCCAGTACTTC; j_call: TRBJ2-5; clone_size: NA; cdr3_length: 15; v_call: TRBV7-3; d_call: NA
cdr3_aa: CASSSGAGELFF; cdr3_nt: TGTGCCAGCAGTTCAGGGGCCGGGGAGCTGTTTTTT; j_call: TRBJ2-2; clone_size: many; cdr3_length: 12; v_call: TRBV6-1; d_call: NA
cdr3_aa: CSARDVQGWGYEQYF; cdr3_nt: TGCAGTGCTAGAGATGTACAGGGATGGGGCTACGAGCAGTACTTC; j_call: TRBJ2-7; clone_size: many; cdr3_length: 15; v_call: TRBV20-1; d_call: NA
cdr3_aa: CASSGGFTSGSMDEQFF; cdr3_nt: TGTGCCAGCAGCGGAGGCTTTACTAGCGGGAGTATGGATGAGCAGTTCTTC; j_call: TRBJ2-1; clone_size: many; cdr3_length: 17; v_call: TRBV11-3; d_call: TRBD2
cdr3_aa: CASSLAPSEEQYF; cdr3_nt: TGTGCCAGCAGCTTAGCTCCTAGCGAGGAGCAGTACTTC; j_call: TRBJ2-7; clone_size: many; cdr3_length: 13; v_call: TRBV7-9; d_call: NA
cdr3_aa: CASSLGILGPNEQFF; cdr3_nt: TGTGCCAGCAGCTTAGGGATCTTAGGCCCGAATGAGCAGTTCTTC; j_call: TRBJ2-1; clone_size: many; cdr3_length: 15; v_call: TRBV7-2; d_call: NA
cdr3_aa: CSAIGRAKAGYTF; cdr3_nt: TGCAGCGCAATTGGGCGGGCTAAGGCTGGCTACACCTTC; j_call: TRBJ1-2; clone_size: many; cdr3_length: 13; v_call: TRBV29-1; d_call: NA
cdr3_aa: CASSTYKQGASYEQYF; cdr3_nt: TGTGCCAGCAGCACCTACAAACAGGGGGCCTCCTACGAGCAGTACTTC; j_call: TRBJ2-7; clone_size: NA; cdr3_length: 16; v_call: TRBV7-9; d_call: TRBD1
cdr3_aa: CASSSRVGNQPQHF; cdr3_nt: TGTGCCAGCAGTTCACGGGTGGGCAATCAGCCCCAGCATTTT; j_call: TRBJ1-5; clone_size: NA; cdr3_length: 14; v_call: TRBV2; d_call: NA
cdr3_aa: CASSDLYVSRGGNYGYTF; cdr3_nt: TGTGCCAGCAGTGACCTGTACGTTTCCAGGGGCGGGAACTATGGCTACACCTTC; j_call: TRBJ1-2; clone_size: many; cdr3_length: 18; v_call: TRBV2; d_call: NA
cdr3_aa: CASSLERASGNEQFF; cdr3_nt: TGTGCCAGCAGCTTGGAGAGGGCATCGGGTAATGAGCAGTTCTTC; j_call: TRBJ2-1; clone_size: many; cdr3_length: 15; v_call: TRBV2; d_call: NA
cdr3_aa: CASSAGAKDRYNSPLHF; cdr3_nt: TGTGCCAGCAGTGCAGGGGCTAAGGACCGATATAATTCACCCCTCCACTTT; j_call: TRBJ1-6; clone_size: many; cdr3_length: 17; v_call: TRBV12-3/TRBV12-4; d_call: NA
cdr3_aa: CASSSTGGRLDTQYF; cdr3_nt: TGTGCCAGCAGCTCCACAGGGGGTCGATTGGATACGCAGTATTTT; j_call: TRBJ2-3; clone_size: many; cdr3_length: 15; v_call: TRBV7-2; d_call: TRBD1
cdr3_aa: CASSLRQNTGELFF; cdr3_nt: TGTGCCAGCAGCCTAAGACAGAACACCGGGGAGCTGTTTTTT; j_call: TRBJ2-2; clone_size: many; cdr3_length: 14; v_call: TRBV7-6; d_call: NA
cdr3_aa: CASSFRQGRGEEKLFF; cdr3_nt: TGTGCCAGCAGTTTTCGACAGGGGAGGGGTGAAGAAAAACTGTTTTTT; j_call: TRBJ1-4; clone_size: many; cdr3_length: 16; v_call: TRBV12-3/TRBV12-4; d_call: TRBD1
cdr3_aa: CASRASRGQSNQPQHF; cdr3_nt: TGTGCCAGCAGAGCGTCTAGGGGGCAAAGCAATCAGCCCCAGCATTTT; j_call: TRBJ1-5; clone_size: NA; cdr3_length: 16; v_call: TRBV27; d_call: TRBD1
cdr3_aa: CASSLIMAGWGSGNTIYF; cdr3_nt: TGTGCCAGCAGCTTAATAATGGCGGGCTGGGGCTCTGGGAACACCATATATTTT; j_call: TRBJ1-3; clone_size: few; cdr3_length: 18; v_call: TRBV7-8; d_call: NA
cdr3_aa: CASSSRLVVRTNEKLFF; cdr3_nt: TGTGCCAGCAGCTCACGACTGGTTGTCAGGACGAATGAAAAACTGTTTTTT; j_call: TRBJ1-4; clone_size: many; cdr3_length: 17; v_call: TRBV5-6; d_call: NA
cdr3_aa: CASSSRHSRDYGYTF; cdr3_nt: TGTGCCAGCAGCTCGAGGCATTCGCGGGACTATGGCTACACCTTC; j_call: TRBJ1-2; clone_size: many; cdr3_length: 15; v_call: TRBV12-3/TRBV12-4; d_call: NA
cdr3_aa: CASILTGGVTEAFF; cdr3_nt: TGTGCCAGTATCCTAACAGGGGGCGTTACTGAAGCTTTCTTT; j_call: TRBJ1-1; clone_size: few; cdr3_length: 14; v_call: TRBV19; d_call: TRBD1
cdr3_aa: CASRTNAGPYNEQFF; cdr3_nt: TGTGCCAGCAGAACAAACGCGGGGCCCTACAATGAGCAGTTCTTC; j_call: TRBJ2-1; clone_size: few; cdr3_length: 15; v_call: TRBV6-4; d_call: NA
cdr3_aa: CSVRLTRRSPLHF; cdr3_nt: TGCAGCGTGAGGCTGACCCGGAGGTCACCCCTCCACTTT; j_call: TRBJ1-6; clone_size: many; cdr3_length: 13; v_call: TRBV29-1; d_call: NA
cdr3_aa: CASSQRSTSGADTQYF; cdr3_nt: TGTGCCAGCAGCCAAAGGAGCACTAGCGGGGCAGATACGCAGTATTTT; j_call: TRBJ2-3; clone_size: many; cdr3_length: 16; v_call: TRBV3-1; d_call: TRBD2
cdr3_aa: CATSDGSNQPQHF; cdr3_nt: TGTGCCACCAGTGACGGTAGCAATCAGCCCCAGCATTTT; j_call: TRBJ1-5; clone_size: NA; cdr3_length: 13; v_call: TRBV24-1; d_call: NA
cdr3_aa: CASSWLASGPGYGYTF; cdr3_nt: TGTGCCAGCAGCTGGCTGGCTTCCGGGCCCGGCTATGGCTACACCTTC; j_call: TRBJ1-2; clone_size: many; cdr3_length: 16; v_call: TRBV7-9; d_call: NA
cdr3_aa: CASSPRAIWGRVENSNQPQHF; cdr3_nt: TGTGCCAGCAGCCCACGGGCAATTTGGGGGCGAGTTGAGAATAGCAATCAGCCCCAGCATTTT; j_call: TRBJ1-5; clone_size: many; cdr3_length: 21; v_call: TRBV6-1; d_call: NA
cdr3_aa: CASSFSGRKGGEQFF; cdr3_nt: TGTGCCAGTAGTTTTAGCGGCCGCAAAGGAGGTGAGCAGTTCTTC; j_call: TRBJ2-1; clone_size: NA; cdr3_length: 15; v_call: TRBV19; d_call: NA
cdr3_aa: CASRPKLAGGPDTQYF; cdr3_nt: TGTGCCAGCAGACCCAAACTAGCGGGAGGACCAGATACGCAGTATTTT; j_call: TRBJ2-3; clone_size: few; cdr3_length: 16; v_call: TRBV6-1; d_call: TRBD2
cdr3_aa: CASSASLVFGELFF; cdr3_nt: TGTGCCAGCAGCGCGTCCCTGGTCTTCGGGGAGCTGTTTTTT; j_call: TRBJ2-2; clone_size: many; cdr3_length: 14; v_call: TRBV2; d_call: NA
cdr3_aa: CASSQGLAGAAGNTIYF; cdr3_nt: TGTGCCAGCAGCCAAGGTTTAGCGGGGGCCGCTGGAAACACCATATATTTT; j_call: TRBJ1-3; clone_size: many; cdr3_length: 17; v_call: TRBV3-1; d_call: NA
cdr3_aa: CSAQRDSNQPQHF; cdr3_nt: TGCAGTGCCCAGAGGGATAGCAATCAGCCCCAGCATTTT; j_call: TRBJ1-5; clone_size: NA; cdr3_length: 13; v_call: TRBV20-1; d_call: NA
cdr3_aa: CASSQDRRGGPRGANVLTF; cdr3_nt: TGTGCCAGCAGCCAAGATCGGCGGGGGGGCCCGAGAGGGGCCAACGTCCTGACTTTC; j_call: TRBJ2-6; clone_size: many; cdr3_length: 19; v_call: TRBV3-1; d_call: TRBD2
cdr3_aa: CAWTKGPSHTIYF; cdr3_nt: TGTGCCTGGACGAAGGGACCTAGTCACACCATATATTTT; j_call: TRBJ1-3; clone_size: many; cdr3_length: 13; v_call: TRBV30; d_call: NA
cdr3_aa: CASTLGPNTEAFF; cdr3_nt: TGTGCCAGCACCCTAGGACCCAACACTGAAGCTTTCTTT; j_call: TRBJ1-1; clone_size: many; cdr3_length: 13; v_call: TRBV2; d_call: NA
cdr3_aa: CSVEIWGPTDTQYF; cdr3_nt: TGCAGCGTTGAAATATGGGGGCCCACAGATACGCAGTATTTT; j_call: TRBJ2-3; clone_size: NA; cdr3_length: 14; v_call: TRBV29-1; d_call: NA
cdr3_aa: CASSRTGNNEQFF; cdr3_nt: TGTGCCAGCAGTCGAACAGGGAACAATGAGCAGTTCTTC; j_call: TRBJ2-1; clone_size: many; cdr3_length: 13; v_call: TRBV6-1; d_call: NA
cdr3_aa: CATSATNTGELFF; cdr3_nt: TGTGCCACCAGCGCTACGAACACCGGGGAGCTGTTTTTT; j_call: TRBJ2-2; clone_size: many; cdr3_length: 13; v_call: TRBV15; d_call: NA
cdr3_aa: CASSVAGAGETQYF; cdr3_nt: TGTGCCAGTAGTGTTGCGGGGGCGGGCGAGACCCAGTACTTC; j_call: TRBJ2-5; clone_size: few; cdr3_length: 14; v_call: TRBV19; d_call: NA